This T cell receptor (beta chain) was captured in a study of blood T cell repertoires in COVID-19. Across the whole study: Whether acute or convalescent, the COVID-19 samples came from the United States, Italy and Spain. T cells, B-cell-depleted T cells, or PBMCs provided the cDNA or gDNA that served as material.

This clone was seen a single time. The CDR3 contains 17 residues. Germline CDR1 reads SGHTA; CDR2 reads FQGTGA. V lost 5 bases to trimming and J lost 2 bases; unmatched junction nucleotides: 13. Per the study methods: Reference gene primer amplification in the assay estimated nucleated cell counts. TCRdb keeps only in-frame clones here, not all; method: immunoSEQ multiplex PCR. The V and J calls and clone size come from that table; D and trimming were worked out from the DNA. Of about 320,000 clones listed, approximately 81% are singletons. The study assigned cohorts using participant-reported clinical history.

The sequence derives from a woman younger than 45 who had been exposed to COVID-19. Sequenced material: PBMCs or T cells enriched from blood (not recorded which). The chain recombines TRBV7-3 with TRBJ2-3; 7 bases align to TRBD2. CDR3 in amino acids: CASSPGGGSPATDTQYF. CDR3 nucleotides: TGTGCCAGCAGCCCCGGTGGCGGGAGCCCGGCCACAGATACGCAGTATTTT.